This is a list of T cell receptor beta chains from one sample in a study of blood T cell repertoires in COVID-19. TCRdb's copy holds only in-frame clones and misses some; the assay was immunoSEQ multiplex PCR. The top ten clones hold 51% of a sample with about 62,000 clones, under 80% of them seen once. Sequencing used PBMCs or T cells enriched from blood (not recorded which). Source of these receptors: a woman aged 60 to 75 who had been exposed to COVID-19. Both conserved end residues are part of each CDR3. The order of the fields is clone size, V gene, D gene, J gene, CDR3 DNA, CDR3 protein. The D gene is left open where the match is weak. Clone size is given for some rows only: seen once, a few or many times, or a class if the clone is expanded.

abundance: -; v_gene: TRBV4-1; d_gene: TRBD1; j_gene: TRBJ2-3; CDR3nt: TGCGCCAGCAGCCAAGAAAGAACGCTCGGGACAGGTCAAGATACGCAGTATTTT; CDR3aa: CASSQERTLGTGQDTQYF
abundance: -; v_gene: TRBV7-2; d_gene: -; j_gene: TRBJ2-7; CDR3nt: TGTGCCAGCAGCTTAGCATTCAGCTCCTACGAGCAGTACTTC; CDR3aa: CASSLAFSSYEQYF
abundance: few; v_gene: TRBV11-2; d_gene: -; j_gene: TRBJ2-7; CDR3nt: TGTGCCAGCAGCCGAAAGACTTCCTCCTACGAGCAGTACTTC; CDR3aa: CASSRKTSSYEQYF
abundance: -; v_gene: TRBV5-1; d_gene: -; j_gene: TRBJ1-5; CDR3nt: TGCGCCAGCAGCTTGGAATCGGGTCATCAGCCCCAGCATTTT; CDR3aa: CASSLESGHQPQHF
abundance: -; v_gene: TRBV2; d_gene: -; j_gene: TRBJ1-5; CDR3nt: TGTGCCAGCAGTAAGAGGATTGATCAGCCCCAGCATTTT; CDR3aa: CASSKRIDQPQHF
abundance: -; v_gene: TRBV5-1; d_gene: -; j_gene: TRBJ2-3; CDR3nt: TGCGCCAGCACTAGACTAGACCACGGGGATACGCAGTATTTT; CDR3aa: CASTRLDHGDTQYF
abundance: -; v_gene: TRBV28; d_gene: TRBD1; j_gene: TRBJ1-4; CDR3nt: TGTGCCAGCAGTTTCACTGACAGGGGCGGTGAAAAACTGTTTTTT; CDR3aa: CASSFTDRGGEKLFF
abundance: -; v_gene: TRBV28; d_gene: -; j_gene: TRBJ2-7; CDR3nt: TGTGCCAGCCGGGACACCTACGAGCAGTACTTC; CDR3aa: CASRDTYEQYF
abundance: -; v_gene: TRBV7-3; d_gene: -; j_gene: TRBJ1-1; CDR3nt: TGTGCCAGCAGCTTAGAGGGCTACTCAAACACTGAAGCTTTCTTT; CDR3aa: CASSLEGYSNTEAFF
abundance: -; v_gene: TRBV6-5; d_gene: -; j_gene: TRBJ1-5; CDR3nt: TGTGCCAGCAGCAGAGGGGGTGCTCAGCCCCAGCATTTT; CDR3aa: CASSRGGAQPQHF
abundance: few; v_gene: TRBV6-5; d_gene: TRBD1; j_gene: TRBJ2-7; CDR3nt: TGTGCCAGCAGCCACGGACAGGGTGATTACGAGCAGTACTTC; CDR3aa: CASSHGQGDYEQYF
abundance: -; v_gene: TRBV14; d_gene: -; j_gene: TRBJ1-3; CDR3nt: TGTGCCAGCAGCCAAGGGAGTGGCATATATTTT; CDR3aa: CASSQGSGIYF
abundance: -; v_gene: TRBV3-1/TRBV3-2; d_gene: -; j_gene: TRBJ2-2; CDR3nt: TGTGCCAGCAGTCACGGAGGAGGGGAGCTGTTTTTT; CDR3aa: CASSHGGGELFF
abundance: -; v_gene: TRBV18; d_gene: TRBD1; j_gene: TRBJ1-5; CDR3nt: TGTGCCAGCTCACCCGACGGGACAGGTAGTCAGCCCCAGCATTTT; CDR3aa: CASSPDGTGSQPQHF